This TCR beta chain was found in a study of cytomegalovirus exposure and HLA in healthy donors. Findings and caveats of the study: In an earlier analysis, productive rearrangement rates for most beta V segments clustered near 87% or 30%. Based on reports, TCR beta sequences accurately predicted HLA-A and HLA-B alleles for most subjects.

In its sample, this clone was seen a few times. The antigen remains unidentified. V was shortened by 2 bases and J by 6 bases, with 14 bases between the two germline ends. CDR3 length equals 14 residues. Looked up from germline, CDR1 is LGHNA and CDR2 is YNFKEQ. In the PCR, 60 Vbeta and 13 Jbeta primers were used. Assay used: immunoSEQ multiplex PCR; TCRdb lists only in-frame clones, some missing. The table shows over 85,000 clones, with over 60% occurring only once. This rearrangement joins TRBV4-2 to TRBJ2-7; D perhaps matches TRBD2 (6 bases). The sample comprised PBMCs. This receptor was identified in a woman between 55 and 75 years old in good health and CMV-seropositive. The CDR3 coding sequence is TGTGCCAGCAGCCAATCGACTAGTCGGCGCGAGCAGTACTTC. This encodes CASSQSTSRREQYF.